Listed below are T cell receptor beta chains from one sample, sequenced in a study of Ad26.COV2.S vaccination and SARS-CoV-2 variants. Clones were sequenced by immunoSEQ multiplex PCR, and TCRdb holds only the in-frame ones, with some missing. The data show around 310,000 clones, with about 90% seen just once and approximately 5% held by the top ten. The input for sequencing was peripheral blood, taken in a trial of Ad26.COV2.S vaccine versus placebo. The receptors originated from a person between 18 and 65 years old who received the Ad26.COV2.S COVID-19 vaccine or a placebo. CDR3s include the opening cysteine and the closing phenylalanine or tryptophan. The D gene is left open where the match is weak. Rows give clone size only sometimes, using once, few, many, or a class for an expanded clone.

v_call,cdr3_length,j_call,d_call,clone_size,cdr3_nt,cdr3_aa
TRBV5-8,14,TRBJ2-5,TRBD2,NA,TGTGCCAGCAGCTTAGAGGCGGGAGTAGAGACCCAGTACTTC,CASSLEAGVETQYF
TRBV19,15,TRBJ1-3,TRBD1,few,TGTGCCAGTAGTGGACAGGGGGGATCTGGAAACACCATATATTTT,CASSGQGGSGNTIYF
TRBV19,13,TRBJ2-1,NA,NA,TGTGCCAGTAGCAGGGGACCAGGGTTCAAGCAGTTCTTC,CASSRGPGFKQFF
TRBV27,16,TRBJ2-2,NA,once,TGTGCCAGCAGTTTTCTCTGGGGGGTCCAGGCCGGGGAGCTGTTTTTT,CASSFLWGVQAGELFF
TRBV5-8,13,TRBJ2-7,NA,NA,TGTGCCAGCAGCTTGGTTGGGTCCTACGAGCAGTACTTC,CASSLVGSYEQYF
TRBV12-3/TRBV12-4,11,TRBJ1-5,NA,NA,TGTGCCAGCAGTTACCAGGGGCCCCAGCATTTT,CASSYQGPQHF
TRBV7-2,16,TRBJ1-3,TRBD1,NA,TGTGCCAGCAGCCAGACAGGGGACCCGTTTGGAAACACCATATATTTT,CASSQTGDPFGNTIYF
TRBV5-1,16,TRBJ1-1,NA,NA,TGCGCCAGCAGCTGGGGGGCAGGGGTTGAAGACACTGAAGCTTTCTTT,CASSWGAGVEDTEAFF
TRBV27,14,TRBJ1-2,NA,NA,TGTGCCAGCAGTTTCGGGACCACCCCATATGGCTACACCTTC,CASSFGTTPYGYTF
TRBV18,15,TRBJ2-5,TRBD2,NA,TGTGCCAGCTCACCTCTAGCGGGGGCCCTAGAGACCCAGTACTTC,CASSPLAGALETQYF
TRBV29-1,16,TRBJ2-5,NA,NA,TGCAGCGTTGTATTTGGGACACATAACGCCCAAGAGACCCAGTACTTC,CSVVFGTHNAQETQYF
TRBV10-3,14,TRBJ1-1,NA,NA,TGTGCCATCAGTGGTTTGGGGGGTGACGCTGAAGCTTTCTTT,CAISGLGGDAEAFF
TRBV3-1/TRBV3-2,14,TRBJ1-3,NA,NA,TGTGCCAGCAGCCACCCCAGAGGGTCATTCACCATATATTTT,CASSHPRGSFTIYF
TRBV2,15,TRBJ2-3,TRBD2,NA,TGTGCCAGTACTGTAAGGACTAGCGGTACAGATACGCAGTATTTT,CASTVRTSGTDTQYF
TRBV4-3,15,TRBJ2-2,TRBD2,NA,TGCGCCAGCAGCCAAGAGAGCGGGGGGGCCGGGGAGCTGTTTTTT,CASSQESGGAGELFF